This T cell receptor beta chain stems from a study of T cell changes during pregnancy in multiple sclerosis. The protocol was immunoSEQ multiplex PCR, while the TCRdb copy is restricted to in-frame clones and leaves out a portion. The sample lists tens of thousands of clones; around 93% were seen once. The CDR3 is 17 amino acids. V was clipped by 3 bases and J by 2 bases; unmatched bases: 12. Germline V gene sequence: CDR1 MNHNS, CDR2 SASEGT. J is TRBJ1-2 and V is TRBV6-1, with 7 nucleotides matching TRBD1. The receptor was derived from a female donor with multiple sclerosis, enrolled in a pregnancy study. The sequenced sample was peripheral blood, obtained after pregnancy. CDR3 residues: CASSDARLGRGNYGYTF. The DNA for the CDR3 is TGTGCCAGCAGTGACGCTAGGTTAGGCAGGGGGAACTATGGCTACACCTTC.